The 27 T cell receptor beta chains below were found in one sample sequenced in a study of T cell repertoires in cytomegalovirus infection. TCRdb fed the reads into MiXCR, producing one record per CDR3 protein. The sample consists of a few hundred thousand distinct CDR3 sequences, about 23% of them appearing once. Material: CD8+ T cells from PBMCs. The receptor set was obtained from a human donor in good health (CMV status not recorded). Some clones in this sample may be carry-over from other donors' samples.

This clonotype was observed a single time. J is TRBJ2-3 and V is TRBV12-3 or TRBV12-4; the D gene could be TRBD1 or TRBD2 (5 bases each). V lost 9 bases to trimming and J lost 6 bases, with 19 bases between them. This CDR3 is built from 14 residues. CDR3 in DNA: TGTGCCAGTACGGGGCCTAGCCAGGCGGATACGCAGTATTTT. It translates to CASTGPSQADTQYF.

This clonotype showed up many times. This chain links TRBV20-1 with TRBJ1-2, with D hard to call. The CDR3 sequence is 11 residues long. V lost 3 bases and J lost 7, with 9 bases in between. The germline CDR1 and CDR2 sequences are DFQATT and SNEGSKA (reference sequence). The CDR3: CSARAYGGYTF. The CDR3 region has the DNA TGCAGTGCTAGGGCGTACGGTGGCTACACCTTC.

CDR3 sequence (DNA): TGTGCCAGCAGCTGGTTGCGACAGGATTTGCTAGATGGCTACACCTTC. Its protein product is CASSWLRQDLLDGYTF. J is TRBJ1-2 and V is TRBV5-4, with D possibly being TRBD1 (6 bases). V was trimmed by 3 bases and J by 6 bases, leaving 21 bases between them. The CDR3 sequence is 16 residues long. Germline CDR1 is SGHNT and CDR2 is YYREEE (reference sequence).

V and J are TRBV2 and TRBJ1-2, with D unresolved. V lost 11 bases and J 4 bases, leaving 23 bases between the germline ends. CDR1 and CDR2 from the germline V gene are SNHLY and FYNNEI. The CDR3 consists of 15 residues. The CDR3 coding sequence is TGTGCCGGTAGGGTCAGCGAGGTGATCGGCTATGGCTACACCTTC. This sequence encodes CAGRVSEVIGYGYTF.

This chain connects TRBV28 to TRBJ2-7, with a weak D call TRBD1 (5 bases). V lost 7 bases and J lost 3, with 16 bases in between. The CDR3 is made up of 14 amino acids. CDR1 is MDHEN, CDR2 SYDVKM, per germline. CDR3 coding DNA: TGTGCCAGCAAGAGTCAGGGCGGTAGCTACGAGCAGTACTTC. Its protein is CASKSQGGSYEQYF.

This chain uses TRBV24-1 with TRBJ1-6; D gene uncertain. CDR3 size: 12 residues. The V end was cut by 5 bases, the J end by 11 bases, with 9 bases between. Germline CDR1 reads KGHDR; CDR2 reads SFDVKD. This CDR3 reads CATSAMGTPLHF. In DNA form, the CDR3 reads TGTGCCACCAGTGCAATGGGGACACCCCTCCACTTT.

This clonotype was seen more than once but under ten times. The rearrangement links TRBV7-3 to TRBJ2-1; D uncertain. The V gene's germline CDR1 is SGHTA and CDR2 FQGTGA. V lost 0 bases, J lost 8 bases, and 5 bases lay in between. This CDR3 contains 12 residues. The CDR3 DNA is TGTGCCAGCAGCTTAACGTCGCATGAGCAGTTCTTC. Residues: CASSLTSHEQFF.

The J gene is TRBJ1-1, the V gene TRBV19, with D uncertain. CDR3 length equals 13 residues. Germline CDR1 is LNHDA and CDR2 is SQIVND (reference sequence). The V and J ends lost 3 bases and 11 bases respectively, with 16 bases between them. The CDR3 here is CASSMFDFDSAFF. CDR3 coding DNA: TGTGCCAGTAGTATGTTTGATTTCGATTCGGCTTTCTTT.

The J gene is TRBJ1-1, the V gene TRBV4-2; D is perhaps TRBD1 (5 bases). CDR3 length: 16 amino acids. Germline CDR1 is LGHNA and CDR2 is YNFKEQ. V shed 0 bases and J shed 1 base, with 12 bases lying between them. Here the CDR3 DNA reads TGTGCCAGCAGCCAAGAGGAGGGGCTAACGAACACTGAAGCTTTCTTT. It translates to CASSQEEGLTNTEAFF.

This clonotype was found many times. This chain links TRBV12-3 or TRBV12-4 with TRBJ1-1, with D unresolved. The CDR3 has 13 residues. V was cut by 5 bases and J by 8 bases, with 15 bases left in between. Here the CDR3 reads CASSPSQTEEAFF. CDR3 in DNA: TGTGCCAGCAGTCCAAGCCAGACGGAAGAAGCTTTCTTT.

This clonotype was counted only a few times. This chain connects TRBV5-4 to TRBJ1-2, with TRBD1 identical over 7 bases. The V gene's germline CDR1 is SGHNT and CDR2 YYREEE (reference sequence). CDR3 length: 13 amino acids. After removal of 4 bases from V and 5 bases from J, the junction contained 5 bases not matched to a gene. This CDR3 reads CASSGGQIYGYTF. The CDR3 nucleotides are TGTGCCAGCAGCGGGGGACAGATTTATGGCTACACCTTC.

On this clonotype itself: With a much larger clone just one base away, this may be a read error. The rearrangement joins TRBV7-6 to TRBJ2-5; D is unresolved. Between the trimmed V and J ends, which lost 2 bases and 4 bases, there was a span of 17 bases. Germline CDR1 and CDR2: SGHVS and FNYEAQ. The CDR3 contains 16 residues. The CDR3 DNA reads as TGTGCCAGCAGCTTATTGGGCGCAGATGAAGGAGAGACCCAGTACTTC. This codes for CASSLLGADEGETQYF.

This clonotype was recorded a few times. The V gene is TRBV27, the J gene TRBJ2-7; a possible D gene is TRBD2 (6 bases). Trimming cost V 6 bases and J 3 bases, with 15 bases left between them. The CDR3 has 14 amino acids. The germline V gene encodes CDR1 MNHEY and CDR2 SMNVEV (reference sequence). The CDR3 sequence is CASRIGGTRYEQYF. The CDR3 bases are TGTGCCAGCAGGATTGGGGGGACCCGCTACGAGCAGTACTTC.

This clonotype occurred many times. This rearrangement joins TRBV7-2 to TRBJ2-1, with 9 bases lining up with TRBD2. Trimming took 4 bases from V and 7 from J; bases not matched to a gene: 5. CDR3 length: 14 residues. Germline CDR1 is SGHTA and CDR2 is FQGNSA. CDR3 in amino acids: CASSSSGGSNEQFF. Here the CDR3 DNA reads TGTGCCAGCAGCTCAAGCGGGGGGAGTAATGAGCAGTTCTTC.

This chain uses TRBV14 with TRBJ1-1, with D uncertain. Germline CDR1 and CDR2: SGHDN and FVKESK. The ends were cut back, 4 bases at V and 1 base at J, with 13 bases in the middle. This CDR3 is 15 amino acids long. The CDR3 region is CASSPFGYGNTEAFF. CDR3 in DNA: TGTGCCAGCAGCCCTTTCGGGTACGGGAACACTGAAGCTTTCTTT.

There are a few counts of this clonotype. The chain joins TRBV6-5 to TRBJ2-1, with D tentatively TRBD2 (6 bases). The length of the CDR3 is 13 residues. With 2 bases removed from V and 9 bases from J, the gap between germline ends came to 11 bases. Germline lookup yields CDR1 MNHEY and CDR2 SVGAGI. Here the CDR3 DNA reads TGTGCCAGCAGTTACCTAAGCGGGTCTGAGCAGTTCTTC. Translating gives CASSYLSGSEQFF.

This clonotype was seen repeatedly, ten times or more. The rearrangement joins TRBV7-6 to TRBJ2-7; D is ambiguous. Germline V CDR1 and CDR2: SGHVS, FNYEAQ. Trimming took 5 bases from V and 3 from J, leaving 20 bases between them. The length of the CDR3 is 16 residues. The CDR3 DNA follows: TGTGCCAGCAGCCCAAGCATAGGTCTCCCTTTCTACGAGCAGTACTTC. Residues: CASSPSIGLPFYEQYF.

This clonotype turned up a few times. The rearrangement links TRBV12-3 or TRBV12-4 to TRBJ2-2, with 8 bases identical to TRBD1. The V and J ends lost 3 bases and 2 bases, in that order; junction bases with no gene match: 8. There are 17 residues in the CDR3. The DNA of the CDR3 is TGTGCCAGCAGTTTCCGTCCGGCAGGGGGCAACACCGGGGAGCTGTTTTTT. Amino acids: CASSFRPAGGNTGELFF.

At least ten counts were recorded for this clonotype. The V and J genes are TRBV7-6 and TRBJ2-5, with TRBD2 identical over 15 bases. The CDR3 is 19 amino acids. J lost 5 bases, V lost 4 bases, and 14 bases had no gene match. CDR1 SGHVS and CDR2 FNYEAQ come from the germline V gene. The CDR3 DNA reads TGTGCCAGCAGCTACAACGTCCCGGGACTAGCGGGGGGCACGGAGACCCAGTACTTC. It encodes CASSYNVPGLAGGTETQYF.

V usage is TRBV7-3 and J usage is TRBJ2-1; 10 bases align to TRBD1. Germline CDR1 reads SGHTA; CDR2 reads FQGTGA. This CDR3 spans 13 amino acids. The ends lost 5 bases at V and 10 bases at J; junction bases unmatched: 5. The CDR3 protein is CASSMDRGNEQFF. The CDR3 nucleotides are TGTGCCAGCAGCATGGACAGGGGGAACGAGCAGTTCTTC.

This clonotype was recorded at least ten times. This chain connects TRBV28 to TRBJ1-5; TRBD1 agrees at 8 bases. Germline assignment: CDR1 MDHEN and CDR2 SYDVKM. The CDR3 is made up of 17 amino acids. V was clipped by 6 bases and J by 6 bases; unmatched bases: 16. CDR3 protein: CASSPPPGTGWSQPQHF. DNA for the CDR3: TGTGCCAGCAGCCCCCCGCCGGGGACAGGATGGAGTCAGCCCCAGCATTTT.

J is TRBJ2-1 and V is TRBV15; D is undetermined. The CDR3 consists of 13 residues. In germline, CDR1 is LNHNV, CDR2 YYDKDF (reference sequence). The V end was cut by 5 bases, the J end by 5 bases, with 10 bases between. CDR3: CATSFRTDNEQFF. CDR3 DNA: TGTGCCACCAGCTTTCGAACCGACAATGAGCAGTTCTTC.

The chain is built from TRBV28 and TRBJ1-2; D uncertain. This CDR3 comprises 13 residues. The germline gives CDR1 MDHEN, CDR2 SYDVKM. The germline V and J ends were trimmed by 4 bases and 2 bases, with 8 bases remaining between them. CDR3 loop: CASSSAENYGYTF. The DNA of the CDR3 is TGTGCCAGCAGTTCCGCCGAGAACTATGGCTACACCTTC.

The chain joins TRBV7-6 to TRBJ2-7; D unclear. V shed 7 bases and J shed 5 bases, with 15 bases lying between them. CDR1 and CDR2 from the germline V gene are SGHVS and FNYEAQ. This CDR3 contains 13 residues. The CDR3 nucleotides are TGTGCCAGCATCCCGGCCGGTTCCCACGAGCAGTACTTC. Translating gives CASIPAGSHEQYF.

J is TRBJ2-5 and V is TRBV7-9, with TRBD1 matching over 10 bases. Germline-derived CDR1 and CDR2 are SEHNR and FQNEAQ (reference sequence). The CDR3 length is 15 residues. J gave up 3 bases and V 5 bases, and 6 bases lay outside the gene matches. The CDR3 sequence: CASSPLGQGEETQYF. The CDR3 DNA is TGTGCCAGCAGCCCTCTCGGACAGGGGGAAGAGACCCAGTACTTC.

This clonotype has just a few counts. The J gene is TRBJ1-1, the V gene TRBV7-3; weak D call: TRBD1 (5 bases). Germline CDR1 is SGHTA and CDR2 is FQGTGA. CDR3 length: 15 residues. The germline V and J ends were trimmed by 3 bases and 1 base, with 12 bases remaining between them. CDR3 protein: CASSFTGRANTEAFF. CDR3 nucleotide sequence: TGTGCCAGCAGCTTTACGGGGCGGGCGAACACTGAAGCTTTCTTT.

This clonotype was seen a few times. The V gene is TRBV5-6, the J gene TRBJ1-1, with TRBD1 identical over 10 bases. The V segment lost 3 bases and the J segment 6 bases; nucleotides outside the gene matches: 8. CDR1 and CDR2 from the germline V gene are SGHDT and YYEEEE. The CDR3 has 15 residues. CDR3 coding DNA: TGTGCCAGCAGCTGGGGACAGGGGCTGTCCCCTGAAGCTTTCTTT. As protein: CASSWGQGLSPEAFF.